The 11 T cell receptor beta chains presented below share a single source sample, sequenced in a study of T cell responses to AZD1222 COVID-19 vaccine. Clones were sequenced by immunoSEQ multiplex PCR, and TCRdb holds only the in-frame ones, with some missing. The table has some 120,000 clones, almost 95% seen once. The input for sequencing was peripheral blood, taken 28 days after the second AZD1222 dose. Source of these receptors: an adult who received the AZD1222 COVID-19 vaccine.

In this sample, this clone turned up once. The V gene is TRBV11-2, the J gene TRBJ1-6; D uncertain. CDR3 length: 19 amino acids. CDR1 SGHAT and CDR2 FQNNGV come from the germline V gene. V was cut by 4 bases and J by 5 bases, with 24 bases left in between. CDR3 loop: CASSSQPQAGVRDNSPLHF. Written as DNA, the CDR3 is TGTGCCAGCAGCTCACAACCTCAAGCCGGGGTCCGTGATAATTCACCCCTCCACTTT.

This chain connects TRBV28 to TRBJ2-3; TRBD1 matches at 9 bases. Germline V gives CDR1 MDHEN, CDR2 SYDVKM. CDR3 size: 13 residues. V gave up 4 bases and J gave up 4 bases; unmatched junction bases: 0. CDR3 DNA: TGTGCCAGCAGTTGGACAGGGGCAGATACGCAGTATTTT. Translation gives CASSWTGADTQYF.

The chain combines TRBV7-2 with TRBJ1-1; D not certain. V dropped 2 bases and J dropped 5 bases, with 12 bases sitting between them. The V gene's germline CDR1 is SGHTA and CDR2 FQGNSA. CDR3 length: 14 residues. CDR3 sequence (DNA): TGTGCCAGCAGCTTATCTTGGGGAGGGACTGAAGCTTTCTTT. Residues: CASSLSWGGTEAFF.

The chain couples TRBV5-1 to TRBJ2-1; TRBD1 matches at 7 bases. V lost 2 bases, J lost 9 bases, and 5 bases stayed unmatched. The CDR3 contains 13 residues. The germline V gene encodes CDR1 SGHRS and CDR2 YFSETQ. The CDR3 region has the DNA TGCGCCAGCAGCTTTGAAGGGGGCAGTGAGCAGTTCTTC. Amino acids: CASSFEGGSEQFF.

V and J are TRBV5-1 and TRBJ2-3; TRBD2 aligns across 8 bases. This CDR3 region has 17 residues. CDR1 is SGHRS, CDR2 YFSETQ, per germline. Trimming removed 0 bases from V and 0 bases from J; junction bases left unmatched: 6. The CDR3 region has the DNA TGCGCCAGCAGCTTGGGTTTCTTAGCGGGAAGCACAGATACGCAGTATTTT. Translation: CASSLGFLAGSTDTQYF.

The chain combines TRBV28 with TRBJ1-1; possible D gene TRBD1, 5 bases. CDR1 and CDR2 (germline): MDHEN, SYDVKM. Trimming removed 8 bases from V and 2 bases from J, with 12 bases in between. The length of the CDR3 is 13 residues. The DNA for the CDR3 is TGTGCCAGCTTTGTGAGGGGCAACACTGAAGCTTTCTTT. This codes for CASFVRGNTEAFF.

The chain joins TRBV30 to TRBJ2-3, with D possibly being TRBD1 (6 bases). The CDR3 extends over 15 amino acids. Trimming stripped 0 bases from V and 4 bases from J, with 14 bases between. Germline CDR1 GTSNPN, CDR2 SVGIG (reference sequence). The CDR3 nucleotides read TGTGCCTGGAGTGTGGCAGGGGACGGTGCAGATACGCAGTATTTT. It translates to CAWSVAGDGADTQYF.

The chain recombines TRBV5-8 with TRBJ2-5, with D maybe TRBD2 (7 bases). The germline V and J ends were trimmed by 4 bases and 5 bases, with 21 bases remaining between them. CDR1 is SGHTS, CDR2 YDEGEE, per germline. The CDR3 spans 16 residues. CDR3 bases: TGTGCCAGCAGCCTTGGCTCGGGGGGCACTGGGGAGACCCAGTACTTC. It codes for CASSLGSGGTGETQYF.

A word on this clone: This same CDR3 is encoded by further DNA sequences in the sample. The V gene is TRBV20-1, the J gene TRBJ1-6; a possible D gene is TRBD1 (6 bases). V gave up 6 bases and J gave up 9 bases, with 9 bases separating them. Germline V gives CDR1 DFQATT, CDR2 SNEGSKA (reference sequence). This CDR3 region has 11 residues. CDR3 sequence (DNA): TGCAGTGCCCGAGGGGGTTCACCCCTCCACTTT. Protein: CSARGGSPLHF.

The rearrangement uses TRBV9 and TRBJ2-3; 10 nucleotides match TRBD2. The CDR3 contains 16 residues. The V segment lost 2 bases and the J segment 3 bases; nucleotides outside the gene matches: 6. The germline V gene has CDR1 SGDLS and CDR2 YYNGEE. CDR3 in amino acids: CASSVASGSETDTQYF. The CDR3 DNA reads as TGTGCCAGCAGCGTCGCTAGCGGGAGCGAGACAGATACGCAGTATTTT.

This clone was observed a few times. The gene calls are TRBV7-6 and TRBJ2-2, with TRBD1 identical over 8 bases. Germline trimming cut 1 base from V and 5 bases from J; bases unmatched to any gene: 3. The CDR3 runs 15 residues. The germline CDR1 and CDR2 sequences are SGHVS and FNYEAQ. For the CDR3, the DNA is TGTGCCAGCAGCTTAGAGGACAGGGCTACCGGGGAGCTGTTTTTT. Translating gives CASSLEDRATGELFF.